Below, 4 T cell receptor beta chains from the same sample are listed, as sequenced in a study of T cells after yellow fever vaccination (dated by TCRdb to 2018 to 2020). The library relied on 5' RACE. The sequencer listed for this sample is Illumina NovaSeq 6000. TCRdb reprocessed the public reads (quality trimming at Q25 with fastp, clone calling with MiXCR) and kept in-frame beta chains. Identical CDR3 protein sequences are pooled into one entry, listed with their most common genes and DNA. For this sample there are about 310,000 distinct CDR3 sequences; 3% to 4.5% appear just once. Around a quarter of the sample is in the top ten clones. According to the study, the label for this sample's treatment or condition signals: live attenuated yellow fever vaccine strain. Material: PBMCs, obtained on the day of the yellow fever booster vaccination. These receptors were collected from a young man who received the YFV17D yellow fever vaccine.

In this sample, this clonotype turned up a few times. This chain joins TRBV29-1 and TRBJ2-1; D ambiguous. CDR3 length: 15 residues. Trimming pared 0 bases from V and 5 bases from J, leaving 14 bases between. The germline CDR1 and CDR2 sequences are SQVTM and ANQGSEA. In DNA, the CDR3 is TGCAGCGTTGAAGATCTTGGCAGGCCGAACAATGAGCAGTTCTTC. Amino acids: CSVEDLGRPNNEQFF.

This clonotype came up a few times. The chain joins TRBV7-9 to TRBJ1-1; D gene ambiguous. The CDR3 runs to 13 residues. The V gene's germline CDR1 is SEHNR and CDR2 FQNEAQ (reference sequence). V lost 5 bases and J 1 base, leaving 8 bases between the germline ends. In nucleotides, the CDR3 is TGTGCCAGCAGCACCTGGGAGAACACTGAAGCTTTCTTT. As protein: CASSTWENTEAFF.

This clonotype was detected ten times or more. This sequence joins TRBV28 and TRBJ2-1; D gene uncertain. Germline assignment: CDR1 MDHEN and CDR2 SYDVKM. The CDR3 is 12 residues long. Trimming took 5 bases from V and 7 from J, leaving 9 bases between them. CDR3 sequence (DNA): TGTGCCAGCAGTCTCCTCGGAAATGAGCAGTTCTTC. Translating it yields CASSLLGNEQFF.

The sample holds many counts of this clonotype. The chain employs TRBV5-1 and TRBJ1-1; TRBD1 is a possible D gene (5 bases). Trimming shortened V by 4 bases and J by 3 bases, and 10 bases separated the two germline ends. The CDR3 is 13 residues long. Per germline, CDR1 SGHRS and CDR2 YFSETQ. CDR3 in amino acids: CASSQGFDTEAFF. The CDR3 bases are TGCGCCAGCAGCCAGGGTTTTGACACTGAAGCTTTCTTT.